The rows below give T cell receptor beta chains drawn from one sample of a study of brain metastases from non-small cell lung cancer. Here immunoSEQ multiplex PCR was the method, and the copy in TCRdb shows in-frame clones only, minus some. The sample includes several hundred clones, roughly 90% seen only once; the top ten take approximately 15%. The sample was tumor-adjacent normal tissue. Receptors were obtained from a donor at least 40 years old with non-small cell lung cancer. CDR3s include the opening cysteine and the closing phenylalanine or tryptophan. A D gene is named only where the DNA matches it firmly. A row's size may be missing; if present it is once, few, many or a size class.

j_gene: TRBJ1-4
v_gene: TRBV6-2/TRBV6-3
d_gene: NA
abundance: once
CDR3aa: CASSQQAVDEKLFF
CDR3nt: TGTGCCAGCAGTCAACAAGCGGTGGATGAAAAACTGTTTTTT

j_gene: TRBJ1-1
v_gene: TRBV7-9
d_gene: NA
abundance: NA
CDR3aa: CASSFIVGAEAFF
CDR3nt: TGTGCCAGCAGCTTTATCGTCGGAGCTGAAGCTTTCTTT

j_gene: TRBJ2-1
v_gene: TRBV7-6
d_gene: TRBD2
abundance: NA
CDR3aa: CASSPGLAGGYEQFF
CDR3nt: TGTGCCAGCAGCCCAGGACTAGCGGGGGGGTATGAGCAGTTCTTC

j_gene: TRBJ2-7
v_gene: TRBV2
d_gene: NA
abundance: NA
CDR3aa: CASVWVDGSYEQYF
CDR3nt: TGTGCCAGCGTTTGGGTTGACGGGTCCTACGAGCAGTACTTC

j_gene: TRBJ1-6
v_gene: TRBV27
d_gene: NA
abundance: NA
CDR3aa: CASSFRSSGSPLHF
CDR3nt: TGTGCCAGCAGTTTCCGTTCATCGGGTTCACCCCTCCACTTT

j_gene: TRBJ2-7
v_gene: TRBV6-2/TRBV6-3
d_gene: NA
abundance: NA
CDR3aa: CASSYLGLGEQYF
CDR3nt: TGTGCCAGCAGTTACCTGGGGCTGGGGGAGCAGTACTTC

j_gene: TRBJ2-3
v_gene: TRBV12-5
d_gene: TRBD2
abundance: NA
CDR3aa: CASGLSSGYTDTQYF
CDR3nt: TGTGCTAGTGGTTTGTCTAGCGGTTACACAGATACGCAGTATTTT

j_gene: TRBJ1-1
v_gene: TRBV28
d_gene: NA
abundance: NA
CDR3aa: CASRVGNTEAFF
CDR3nt: TGTGCCAGCAGGGTCGGGAACACTGAAGCTTTCTTT

j_gene: TRBJ2-7
v_gene: TRBV6-1
d_gene: NA
abundance: NA
CDR3aa: CASSEAFAEPYEQYF
CDR3nt: TGTGCCAGCAGTGAAGCGTTCGCAGAGCCCTACGAGCAGTACTTC

j_gene: TRBJ2-1
v_gene: TRBV4-1
d_gene: NA
abundance: NA
CDR3aa: CASSQGSINEQFF
CDR3nt: TGCGCCAGCAGCCAAGGGTCGATCAATGAGCAGTTCTTC

j_gene: TRBJ2-2
v_gene: TRBV14
d_gene: NA
abundance: NA
CDR3aa: CASSQDIGTGELFF
CDR3nt: TGTGCCAGCAGCCAAGATATCGGAACCGGGGAGCTGTTTTTT

j_gene: TRBJ2-3
v_gene: TRBV5-4
d_gene: NA
abundance: NA
CDR3aa: CASSAGVHTDTQYF
CDR3nt: TGTGCCAGCAGCGCCGGGGTTCACACAGATACGCAGTATTTT

j_gene: TRBJ1-6
v_gene: TRBV28
d_gene: NA
abundance: NA
CDR3aa: CASSLREGRNSPLHF
CDR3nt: TGTGCCAGCAGTTTAAGAGAGGGAAGGAATTCACCCCTCCACTTT

j_gene: TRBJ2-1
v_gene: TRBV10-1
d_gene: NA
abundance: NA
CDR3aa: CASSDGGSTEQFF
CDR3nt: TGCGCCAGCAGTGATGGGGGCTCAACCGAGCAGTTCTTC

j_gene: TRBJ1-1
v_gene: TRBV6-5
d_gene: NA
abundance: NA
CDR3aa: CASSYGQGKTFF
CDR3nt: TGTGCCAGCAGTTACGGGCAGGGTAAAACTTTCTTT

j_gene: TRBJ1-5
v_gene: TRBV18
d_gene: NA
abundance: NA
CDR3aa: CASSPPPGPGQVYSNQPQHF
CDR3nt: TGTGCCAGCTCACCACCGCCCGGCCCGGGACAAGTCTATAGCAATCAGCCCCAGCATTTT

j_gene: TRBJ2-1
v_gene: TRBV7-2
d_gene: TRBD2
abundance: once
CDR3aa: CASSFSGGANNEQFF
CDR3nt: TGTGCCAGCAGCTTCAGCGGGGGGGCGAATAATGAGCAGTTCTTC

j_gene: TRBJ2-7
v_gene: TRBV10-2
d_gene: TRBD1
abundance: NA
CDR3aa: CASSPRDRASYEQYF
CDR3nt: TGCGCCAGCAGTCCTCGGGACAGGGCCTCCTACGAGCAGTACTTC

j_gene: TRBJ1-2
v_gene: TRBV4-2
d_gene: NA
abundance: NA
CDR3aa: CASSQEAVDGYTF
CDR3nt: TGTGCCAGCAGCCAAGAGGCAGTAGATGGCTACACCTTC

j_gene: TRBJ2-7
v_gene: TRBV6-6
d_gene: NA
abundance: NA
CDR3aa: CASSGEGARDEQYF
CDR3nt: TGTGCCAGCAGTGGGGAGGGGGCCAGGGACGAGCAGTACTTC

j_gene: TRBJ1-4
v_gene: TRBV6-5
d_gene: NA
abundance: NA
CDR3aa: CASANSRANEKLFF
CDR3nt: TGTGCCAGCGCAAATTCCAGAGCTAATGAAAAACTGTTTTTT

j_gene: TRBJ2-1
v_gene: TRBV6-5
d_gene: NA
abundance: NA
CDR3aa: CASSYVWEYNEQFF
CDR3nt: TGTGCCAGCAGTTACGTCTGGGAGTACAATGAGCAGTTCTTC

j_gene: TRBJ2-1
v_gene: TRBV7-3
d_gene: NA
abundance: few
CDR3aa: CASSFATDNEQFF
CDR3nt: TGTGCCAGCAGCTTCGCGACAGACAATGAGCAGTTCTTC

j_gene: TRBJ1-1
v_gene: TRBV5-1
d_gene: NA
abundance: once
CDR3aa: CASRADTNTEAFF
CDR3nt: TGCGCCAGCAGGGCGGACACGAACACTGAAGCTTTCTTT

j_gene: TRBJ2-7
v_gene: TRBV28
d_gene: TRBD1
abundance: NA
CDR3aa: CASSPLETGDEQYF
CDR3nt: TGTGCCAGCAGTCCCCTAGAAACAGGGGACGAGCAGTACTTC

j_gene: TRBJ2-5
v_gene: TRBV3-1/TRBV3-2
d_gene: NA
abundance: NA
CDR3aa: CASSVAVLSFSETQYF
CDR3nt: TGTGCCAGCAGCGTAGCAGTTCTTTCTTTCTCTGAGACCCAGTACTTC

j_gene: TRBJ1-2
v_gene: TRBV18
d_gene: NA
abundance: NA
CDR3aa: CASSPPAGTNYGYTF
CDR3nt: TGTGCCAGCTCACCACCGGCGGGTACTAACTATGGCTACACCTTC

j_gene: TRBJ1-6
v_gene: TRBV7-2
d_gene: NA
abundance: NA
CDR3aa: CASSPSGQRDNSPLHF
CDR3nt: TGTGCCAGCAGCCCCTCCGGACAGCGAGATAATTCACCCCTCCACTTT

j_gene: TRBJ1-5
v_gene: TRBV6-5
d_gene: TRBD1
abundance: NA
CDR3aa: CASSYSGQVGEPQHF
CDR3nt: TGTGCCAGCAGTTACTCCGGACAGGTTGGTGAGCCCCAGCATTTT